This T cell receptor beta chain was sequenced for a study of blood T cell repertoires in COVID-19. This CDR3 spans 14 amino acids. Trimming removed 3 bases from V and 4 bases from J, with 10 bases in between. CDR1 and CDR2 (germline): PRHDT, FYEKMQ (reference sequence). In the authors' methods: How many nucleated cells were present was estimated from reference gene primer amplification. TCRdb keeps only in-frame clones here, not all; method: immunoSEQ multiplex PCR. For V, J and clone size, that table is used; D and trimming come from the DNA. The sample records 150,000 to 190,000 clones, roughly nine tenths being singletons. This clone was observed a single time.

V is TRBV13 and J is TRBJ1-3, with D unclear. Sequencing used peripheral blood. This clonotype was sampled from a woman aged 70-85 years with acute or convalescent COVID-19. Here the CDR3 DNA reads TGTGCCAGCAGCTTTTATGGAGGGGGAAACACCATATATTTT. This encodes CASSFYGGGNTIYF.